This T cell receptor (beta chain) is drawn from a study of blood T cells in healthy people across ages (dated by TCRdb to between 2014 and 2017). About the investigation overall: In model experiments, roughly one uniquely barcoded TCR beta cDNA molecule per two T cells was captured by template switching. Age-related changes in TCR beta repertoire diversity were measured in the study by deep sequencing normalized with unique cDNA molecular identifiers. The donors were divided into four age groups: young (average approximately 16 years), middle-aged (approximately 41), aged (roughly 66) and long-lived (nearly 85). For two donors (one aged 18 to 29 and one aged 80 or older), the study analyzed two additional independent replicas of 1 million unique cDNA reads from the same blood draw.

Donors were about 36 systemically healthy Caucasian individuals from Russia aged roughly 6 to 90 years. Each donor gave ten milliliters of peripheral blood, collected into EDTA-treated Vacutainer tubes. Ficoll-Paque density-gradient centrifugation was used to isolate PBMCs, with at least 7 million per sample. Total RNA, at least 5 micrograms per sample, was extracted from PBMCs with Trizol reagent. Naive CD45RAhigh/CD27high T cell percentages were measured by flow cytometry on a PBMC aliquot from every donor. The V end loses 2 bases and the J end loses 1 base, and a stretch of 6 bases separates them. Its CDR3 holds 14 amino acids, cysteine through phenylalanine. CDR3 DNA is the only sequence kept; it has 42 bases, read in frame from the first base. The germline V gene encodes CDR1 MNHNS and CDR2 SASEGT. This clonotype was seen once. Its specific antigen is unknown. Per-base qualities were not stored, and no clone one base away is much larger.

The full study reports these points: Observed TCR beta diversity per million T cells fell roughly linearly with age, and a significant reduction was already apparent by age around 44. Estimates of total diversity based on one million sequenced T cells were regarded as lower bounds and as underestimates. Because donor CMV infection status was unknown, age-related changes in expanded clonotypes were potentially confounded. Conclusive comparison of naive and antigen-experienced compartments was prevented by the profiling of bulk unsorted PBMCs. Compared with the aged group, more naive CD4+ T cells, fewer expanded clones and increased TCR diversity were shown by the long-lived group, suggesting age selection. The percentage of naive T cells measured by flow cytometry correlated strongly with observed TCR beta diversity.

The library was made by 5' RACE. For sequencing, an Illumina HiSeq 2500 was employed. A second PCR of roughly 7 to 11 cycles was performed with a sample-barcoded 5' primer and a J-beta primer mix. A template-switch 5' adaptor carrying 12 random nucleotides introduced a unique molecular identifier onto each TCR beta cDNA molecule. Each sample yielded at least 3 million CDR3-containing paired-end reads. First-strand cDNA synthesis was performed from all RNA using the Mint cDNA synthesis kit, with priming by a TRBC-specific oligonucleotide. Following uracil-DNA glycosylase treatment, a first 18-cycle PCR with universal primers M1SS and BC2_uni_R was performed on all cDNA. Per the original workflow: Normalization of each sample was performed by random selection of 1 million high-quality reads, each carrying a distinct molecular identifier. Instead of being binned into consensus sequences, reads with shared molecular identifiers were discarded. MiTCR, with a Q25 quality threshold and the strictest error-elimination algorithm, was used for CDR3 identification, clonotype clustering and error correction. Lower-bound total TCR beta diversity was estimated with a nonparametric unseen species model using Euler transformation. TCRdb redid the processing of the public reads, applying fastp at Q25 and MiXCR, and retained in-frame beta chains. Identical CDR3 protein sequences are pooled into one entry, listed with their most common genes and DNA. Clone size and V and J calls follow TCRdb, not the original study. The sample has around 1,000,000 distinct CDR3 sequences on record, around 27% of them singletons. The ten largest clones capture 0.65% to 0.95% of the sample.

The same specimen was also included in a second study, on T cells of mothers and their children. The second source states: Nine systemically healthy Caucasian individuals, comprising three mothers and their six children, were included as donors. cDNA synthesis used all of the extracted RNA, with approximately 1.4 ug of RNA in each 15 ul reaction. In the second PCR, the M1S primer introduced both the sample barcodes and 2-4 random nucleotides. Over 9 million TCR beta CDR3 reads were obtained for each mother, and approximately 3.2 million reads were obtained for each child. In both related and unrelated pairs, thymic selection shapes the output of TCR recombination in a similar way, with inherited differences having only a minor effect. Normalized repertoire overlap was always slightly but never significantly higher in related than unrelated mother-child pairs. No persistent microchimeric T cell clones were detected, at a sensitivity of 90 to 100 clones per million clonotypes. In the study, deep NGS was used to compare the TCR beta repertoires of mothers and children, and features distinguishing related mother-child pairs from unrelated individuals were sought. On average, the children were approximately 11 +/- 4 years old, while the mothers were around 40 +/- 4 years old. After adapter ligation was performed with NEBNext reagents, the libraries were sequenced on an Illumina HiSeq 2000 with 100+100 nt paired-end reads. To prevent cross-contamination, the mother and child libraries were prepared a month apart and were sequenced in separate runs. Between about 500,000 and 2,100,000 distinct TCR beta clonotypes were identified per donor. Naive TCR beta clonotypes were estimated from low-frequency clonotypes matched to each donor's FACS-determined naive share, without sorting.

The material sequenced was blood. The sequence derives from a girl aged 2 to 10 in good health. The chain employs TRBV6-1 and TRBJ2-1, with the D gene not confidently named. In nucleotide form, the sequence is TGTGCCAGCAGTGAACAGGATTCCTACAATGAGCAGTTCTTC. Its translation reads: CASSEQDSYNEQFF.